These 5 T cell receptor beta chains were sequenced from one sample in a study of blood T cell repertoires in COVID-19 (dated by TCRdb to about 2020). Libraries were made using the immunoSEQ multiplex PCR assay. TCRdb took this table from immuneACCESS and kept in-frame rearrangements with V and J called. Such tables lack part of the clones; where checked against another copy, unresolved V genes explain under half of the gap, and the rest is unexplained. The sample has fewer than 15,000 clones on record, 82% of them singletons. Clones ranked in the top ten supply approximately 43% of the sample. Sequenced: peripheral blood. Receptors originate from a man aged 80 or over with acute or convalescent COVID-19.

The chain employs TRBV7-8 and TRBJ2-5, with a weak D call TRBD2 (7 bases). The CDR3 length is 15 residues. The germline V gene has CDR1 SGHVS and CDR2 FQNEAQ. The ends were cut back, 0 bases at V and 11 bases at J, with 19 bases in the middle. The CDR3 here is CASSLAEGGNSRQYF. The CDR3, as DNA: TGTGCCAGCAGCTTAGCGGAGGGGGGGAACAGCCGACAGTACTTC.

This chain connects TRBV12-3 or TRBV12-4 to TRBJ1-6, with no clear D. The CDR3 spans 13 residues. V lost 9 bases and J lost 9, with 15 bases in between. The CDR3 is CASRPTLSSPLHF. The CDR3 DNA sequence: TGTGCCAGTCGCCCCACCCTTAGTTCACCCCTCCACTTT.

This chain connects TRBV18 to TRBJ1-1, with TRBD1 matching 7 bases. The trim removed 0 bases at V and 12 bases at J, leaving 10 bases unmatched. In germline, CDR1 is KGHSH, CDR2 LQKENI. This CDR3 is built from 14 residues. CDR3 in DNA: TGTGCCAGCTCACCACCGGGACAGCTAATGAATTCTTTCTTT. Encoded protein: CASSPPGQLMNSFF.

CDR3 loop: CAISESAASPFQETQYF. Here the CDR3 DNA reads TGTGCCATCAGTGAGTCGGCGGCTAGTCCCTTCCAAGAGACCCAGTACTTC. V is TRBV10-3 and J is TRBJ2-5, with unresolved D. CDR3 length: 17 residues. The V end lost 0 bases, the J end lost 1 base, and 15 bases lay between the germline ends. Germline V gives CDR1 ENHRY, CDR2 SYGVKD.

V is TRBV6-2 or TRBV6-3 and J is TRBJ1-2, with 8 bases matching TRBD1. Germline V gene sequence: CDR1 MNHEY, CDR2 SVGEGT. V trimming: 2 bases; J trimming: 1 base; junction bases outside the gene matches: 9. The CDR3 is 17 amino acids. Here the CDR3 DNA reads TGTGCCAGCAGTTACCTGGACAGGGACTCCCGTAACTATGGCTACACCTTC. Amino acid sequence: CASSYLDRDSRNYGYTF.